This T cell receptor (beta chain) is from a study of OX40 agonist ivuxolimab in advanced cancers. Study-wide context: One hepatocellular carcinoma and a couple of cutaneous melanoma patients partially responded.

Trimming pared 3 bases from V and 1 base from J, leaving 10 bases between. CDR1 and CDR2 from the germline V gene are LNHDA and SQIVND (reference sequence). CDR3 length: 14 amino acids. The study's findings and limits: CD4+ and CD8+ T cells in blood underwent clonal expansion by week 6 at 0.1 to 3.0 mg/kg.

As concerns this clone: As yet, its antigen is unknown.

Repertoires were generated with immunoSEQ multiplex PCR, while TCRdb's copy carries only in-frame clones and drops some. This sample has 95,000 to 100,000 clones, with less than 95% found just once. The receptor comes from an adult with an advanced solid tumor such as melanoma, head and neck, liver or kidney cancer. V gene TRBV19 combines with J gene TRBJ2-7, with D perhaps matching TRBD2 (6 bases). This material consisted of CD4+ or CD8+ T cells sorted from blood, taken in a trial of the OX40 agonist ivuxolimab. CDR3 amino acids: CASSMGDSSYEQYF. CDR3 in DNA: TGTGCCAGTAGTATGGGGGACTCTTCCTACGAGCAGTACTTC.